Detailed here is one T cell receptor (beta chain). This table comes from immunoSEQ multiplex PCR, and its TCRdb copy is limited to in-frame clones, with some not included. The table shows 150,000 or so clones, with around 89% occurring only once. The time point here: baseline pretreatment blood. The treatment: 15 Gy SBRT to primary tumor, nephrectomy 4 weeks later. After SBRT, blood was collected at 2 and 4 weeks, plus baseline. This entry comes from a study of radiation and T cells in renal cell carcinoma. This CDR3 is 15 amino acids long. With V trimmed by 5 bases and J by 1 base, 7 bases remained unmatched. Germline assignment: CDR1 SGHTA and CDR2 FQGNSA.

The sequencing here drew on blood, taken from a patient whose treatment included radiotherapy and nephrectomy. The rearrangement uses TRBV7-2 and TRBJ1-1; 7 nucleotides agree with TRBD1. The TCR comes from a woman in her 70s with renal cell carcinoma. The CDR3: CASSPRQGSNTEAFF. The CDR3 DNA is TGTGCCAGCAGCCCCCGACAGGGATCGAACACTGAAGCTTTCTTT.